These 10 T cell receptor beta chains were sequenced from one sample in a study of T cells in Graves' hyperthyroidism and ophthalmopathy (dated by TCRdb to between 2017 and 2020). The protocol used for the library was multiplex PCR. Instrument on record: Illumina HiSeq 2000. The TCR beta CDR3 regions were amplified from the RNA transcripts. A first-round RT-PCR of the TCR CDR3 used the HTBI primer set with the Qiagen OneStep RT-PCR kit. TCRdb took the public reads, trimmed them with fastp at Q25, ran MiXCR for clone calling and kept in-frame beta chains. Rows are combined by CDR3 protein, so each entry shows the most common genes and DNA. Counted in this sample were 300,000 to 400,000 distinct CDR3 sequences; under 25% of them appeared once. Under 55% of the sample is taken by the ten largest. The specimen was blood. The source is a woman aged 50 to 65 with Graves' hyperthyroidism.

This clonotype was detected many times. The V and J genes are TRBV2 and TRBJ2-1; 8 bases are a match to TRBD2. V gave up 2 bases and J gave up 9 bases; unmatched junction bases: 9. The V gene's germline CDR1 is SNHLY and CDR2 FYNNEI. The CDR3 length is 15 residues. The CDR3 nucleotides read TGTGCCAGCAGTGAATCAACGGGAGGGTTTGCTGAGCAGTTCTTC. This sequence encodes CASSESTGGFAEQFF.

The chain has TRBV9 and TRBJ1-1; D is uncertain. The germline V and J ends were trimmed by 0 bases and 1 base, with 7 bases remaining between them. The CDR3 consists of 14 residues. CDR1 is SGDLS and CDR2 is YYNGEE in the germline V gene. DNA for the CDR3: TGTGCCAGCAGCGTAGAGGGAGCGAACACTGAAGCTTTCTTT. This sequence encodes CASSVEGANTEAFF.

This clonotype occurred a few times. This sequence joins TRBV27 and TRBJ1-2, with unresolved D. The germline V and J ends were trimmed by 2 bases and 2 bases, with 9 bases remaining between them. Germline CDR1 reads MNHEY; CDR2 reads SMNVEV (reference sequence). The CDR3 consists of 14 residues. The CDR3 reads CASSLRNGNYGYTF. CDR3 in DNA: TGTGCCAGCAGTTTAAGGAACGGAAACTATGGCTACACCTTC.

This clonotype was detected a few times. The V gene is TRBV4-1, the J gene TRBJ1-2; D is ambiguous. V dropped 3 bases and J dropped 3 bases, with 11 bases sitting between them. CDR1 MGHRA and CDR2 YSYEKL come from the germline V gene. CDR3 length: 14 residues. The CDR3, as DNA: TGCGCCAGCAGCCAGACGAGATTGGACTATGGCTACACCTTC. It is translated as CASSQTRLDYGYTF.

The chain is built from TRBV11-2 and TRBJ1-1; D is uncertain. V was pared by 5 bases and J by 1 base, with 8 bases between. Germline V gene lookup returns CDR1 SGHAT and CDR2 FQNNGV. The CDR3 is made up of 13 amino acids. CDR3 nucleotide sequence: TGTGCCAGCAGCAAACGGGAGAACACTGAAGCTTTCTTT. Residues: CASSKRENTEAFF.

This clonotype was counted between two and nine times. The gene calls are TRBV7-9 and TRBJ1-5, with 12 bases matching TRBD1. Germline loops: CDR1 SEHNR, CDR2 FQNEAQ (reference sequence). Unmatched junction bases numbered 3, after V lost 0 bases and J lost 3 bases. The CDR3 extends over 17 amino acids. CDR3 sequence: CASSLAGTGGYNQPQHF. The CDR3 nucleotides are TGTGCCAGCAGCTTAGCCGGGACAGGGGGCTACAATCAGCCCCAGCATTTT. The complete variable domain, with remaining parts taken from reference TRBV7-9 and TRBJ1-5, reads DTGVSQNPRHKITKRGQNVTFRCDPISEHNRLYWYRQTLGQGPEFLTYFQNEAQLEKSRLLSDRFSAERPKGSFSTLEIQRTEQGDSAMYLCASSLAGTGGYNQPQHFGDGTRLSIL.

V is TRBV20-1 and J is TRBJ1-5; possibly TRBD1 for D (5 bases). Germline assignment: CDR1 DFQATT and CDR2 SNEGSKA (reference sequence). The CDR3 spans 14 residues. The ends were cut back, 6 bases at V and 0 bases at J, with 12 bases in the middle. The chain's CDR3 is CSARTPYSNQPQHF. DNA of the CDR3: TGCAGTGCCCGGACACCCTATAGCAATCAGCCCCAGCATTTT.

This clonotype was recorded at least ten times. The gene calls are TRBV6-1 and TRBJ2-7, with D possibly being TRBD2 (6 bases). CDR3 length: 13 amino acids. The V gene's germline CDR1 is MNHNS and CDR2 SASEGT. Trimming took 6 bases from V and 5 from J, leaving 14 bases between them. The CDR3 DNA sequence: TGTGCCAGCAGGAAGGCGGGACTCGACGAGCAGTACTTC. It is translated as CASRKAGLDEQYF.

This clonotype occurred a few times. CDR3 residues: CSALEPSGMRTQPQHF. Written as DNA, the CDR3 is TGCAGTGCCTTAGAGCCGTCAGGGATGAGAACTCAGCCCCAGCATTTT. The V and J genes are TRBV20-1 and TRBJ1-5; weak D call: TRBD1 (5 bases). V shed 6 bases and J shed 6 bases, with 24 bases lying between them. This CDR3 region has 16 residues. Looked up from germline, CDR1 is DFQATT and CDR2 is SNEGSKA (reference sequence).

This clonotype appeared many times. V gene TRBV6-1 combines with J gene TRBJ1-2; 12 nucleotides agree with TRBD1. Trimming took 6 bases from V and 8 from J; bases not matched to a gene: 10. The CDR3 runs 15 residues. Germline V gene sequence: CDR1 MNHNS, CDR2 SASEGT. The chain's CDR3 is CASSTEAGTGGGYTF. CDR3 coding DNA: TGTGCCAGCAGCACCGAGGCCGGGACAGGGGGCGGCTACACCTTC.